Below, one TCR beta chain is given with its context. Which antigen it targets is not known. No much larger clone is present one base from it, and per-base qualities are unavailable. The data stem from a study of blood T cell repertoires in COVID-19 (dated by TCRdb to the early 2020s). Background for the entire study: Samples from collaborators originated in the United States, Italy and Spain and spanned both the acute and convalescent phases of COVID-19. Sample metadata almost always included a de-identified subject ID, COVID-19 status, age in years and sex. HLA class I and class II types, where available, came from metadata supplied by the sample provider rather than from assay-based typing. Samples came from the ongoing ImmuneRACE study (first 160 participants) plus 1,254 subjects from 6 global collaborators. A freely available public database, intended as a resource for researchers studying the immune response to SARS-CoV-2, is where the repertoires were released. Deeply sampled blood TCRbeta repertoires from subjects exposed to, actively infected with, or recovered from COVID-19 were included in the dataset. The prospective study material was composed of cDNA or gDNA derived from T cells, B-cell-depleted T cells, or PBMCs. Here is what the overall study found, with its caveats: How much clinical and demographic metadata was included differed by source and by participant, and the metadata was provided uncurated.

One collaborating source in Seattle enrolled patients while the patients were actively infected and followed the patients over time throughout the course of disease. Collaborating institutions collected whole blood in K2EDTA tubes following their own protocols. For TCRbeta analysis, collaborators shipped samples as frozen whole blood, isolated PBMCs, or DNA extracted from either of those sample types. The junction shows trimming of 4 bases on V and 3 bases on J, plus 19 bases between the germline ends. Per the germline V gene, SGHTA is the CDR1 and FQGNSA is the CDR2. The CDR3 runs 17 residues from the cysteine to the phenylalanine. CDR3 DNA only is kept here, 51 bases in frame from base 1. TCRbeta CDR3 regions were amplified from genomic DNA using the immunoSEQ Assay, a bias-controlled multiplex PCR. The authors processed their data as follows. The number of nucleated cells in each sample was estimated from the amplification of reference gene primers within the assay. Sequence reads were collapsed and filtered to measure the absolute abundance of every unique TCRbeta CDR3 rearrangement. For each sample, productive Simpson clonality was calculated by taking the square root of Simpson's diversity index across productive rearrangements. Held by TCRdb, this immuneACCESS table contains in-frame sequences only and omits some clones. Under half of the omission traces to an unresolved V gene where checked; the cause of the rest is unknown. D and trimming come from the DNA, and the V and J calls and clone size come from that table. This sample is represented by roughly 60,000 clones; roughly 72% of them were singletons. The ten largest clones take up roughly 5% of the sample.

The V and J segments used are TRBV7-2 and TRBJ2-1, with TRBD2 perhaps the D gene, on 7 matching bases. The sample consisted of peripheral blood. This clonotype was sampled from a woman in her sixties or seventies with COVID-19, enrolled during active disease. The CDR3 here reads CASSSSNGGGLYNEQFF. The sequence in DNA is TGTGCCAGCAGCTCATCAAATGGGGGGGGGCTCTACAATGAGCAGTTCTTC.